The 22 T cell receptor beta chains presented below share a single source sample, sequenced in a study of tumor-infiltrating lymphocytes in primary liver carcinoma. Reverse transcription of about 500 ng total RNA with a constant-region primer produced TCR beta cDNA. Libraries of TCR beta came from three nested multiplex PCR rounds with slightly modified ARM-PCR. Primers for the first two PCR rounds were TRBV1-TRBV30 forward primers and a C-beta reverse primer (about 11 cycles per round). Via MiXCR, TCRdb re-called the multiplex PCR reads, giving one row per CDR3 protein. The sample has approximately 120,000 distinct CDR3 sequences, around 64% seen once. Taking about 18-30 mg of unsorted bulk tissue, the authors co-extracted RNA and DNA. Sequencing was done on a sample of liver tumor tissue from sampling region 3. Subset in this sample: tumor region T3, left-lateral pole. The receptors stem from an older woman with primary liver carcinoma and hepatitis B virus infection.

This clonotype showed up many times. The chain combines TRBV28 with TRBJ2-5; 7 nucleotides align to TRBD2. Germline V gene lookup returns CDR1 MDHEN and CDR2 SYDVKM. The CDR3 covers 15 residues. V was clipped by 5 bases and J by 1 base; unmatched bases: 7. CDR3 sequence (DNA): TGTGCCAGCAGTGGCCCGGGAGGCGCCCAAGAGACCCAGTACTTC. Protein product: CASSGPGGAQETQYF.

The chain employs TRBV11-2 and TRBJ2-3; D gene unclear. The CDR3 spans 14 residues. V was clipped by 0 bases and J by 6 bases, with 10 bases between them. In germline, CDR1 is SGHAT, CDR2 FQNNGV. This chain's CDR3 is CASSLDDEIDTQYF. CDR3 bases: TGTGCCAGCAGCTTAGACGATGAGATCGATACGCAGTATTTT.

On this clonotype itself: Given a much more abundant clone one base away, this may be a read error. As the CDR3 is not closed by the conserved phenylalanine or tryptophan, this likely results from a read error. The chain carries TRBV5-5 and TRBJ2-2; 8 bases are a match to TRBD1. V was clipped by 0 bases and J by 0 bases; unmatched bases: 10. CDR3 length equals 19 residues. Germline assignment: CDR1 SGHKS and CDR2 YYEKEE (reference sequence). The CDR3 nucleotides read TGTGCCAGCAGCTTGGCCCAGGGGGCACCAAAGACGAACACCGGGGAGCTGTTTCTT. This gives the protein CASSLAQGAPKTNTGELFL.

The chain has TRBV28 and TRBJ1-6, with D possibly matching TRBD1 (5 bases). Germline assignment: CDR1 MDHEN and CDR2 SYDVKM. The CDR3 has 11 amino acids. Trimming took off 8 bases at V and 7 bases at J, with 6 bases between the two ends. The CDR3 loop reads CASGGNSPLHF. In DNA form, the CDR3 reads TGTGCCAGCGGGGGGAATTCACCCCTCCACTTT.

This clonotype was picked up one time. This chain connects TRBV11-2 to TRBJ2-1, with TRBD2 matching 7 bases. Germline CDR1 is SGHAT and CDR2 is FQNNGV. The CDR3 length is 19 residues. The CDR3 spells CVSSLEWASGKPRDNEQFF. CDR3 bases: TGTGTCAGTAGCCTAGAGTGGGCTAGCGGCAAACCACGGGACAATGAGCAGTTCTTC.

As to this clonotype: A much larger clone sits a single nucleotide away, making a read error possible. The rearrangement joins TRBV6-6 to TRBJ1-4; TRBD1 is a possible D gene (5 bases). CDR1 is MNHNY and CDR2 is SVGAGI in the germline V gene (reference sequence). This CDR3 has 15 residues. This chain's CDR3 is CASIYSWGSNDKLFF. For the CDR3, the DNA is TGTGCCAGCATCTATTCTTGGGGCAGTAATGACAAACTGTTTTTT.

This chain uses TRBV28 with TRBJ2-2; D is perhaps TRBD2 (6 bases). With 2 bases removed from V and 4 bases from J, the gap between germline ends came to 20 bases. Germline assignment: CDR1 MDHEN and CDR2 SYDVKM. The CDR3 covers 18 residues. The CDR3 DNA is TGTGCCAGCAGTTTAAATCCACTAGCCAAAGAACCCACCGGGGAGCTGTTTTTT. It codes for CASSLNPLAKEPTGELFF.

This clonotype is judged medium-sized. The chain links TRBV29-1 to TRBJ2-3; 8 positions agree with TRBD1. This CDR3 is built from 14 residues. The germline V gene encodes CDR1 SQVTM and CDR2 ANQGSEA. V shed 6 bases and J 1 base; nucleotides not matched to a gene: 6. CDR3 nucleotides: TGCAGCGTCCTACCGGGACAGGGCACAGATACGCAGTATTTT. It is translated as CSVLPGQGTDTQYF.

The table lists this clonotype with a few counts. One base away lies a much larger clone, so this may be a sequencing read error. The chain joins TRBV12-3 or TRBV12-4 to TRBJ2-1; D may correspond to TRBD1 or TRBD2 (6 bases each). There are 13 residues in the CDR3. Trimming stripped 6 bases from V and 12 bases from J, with 18 bases between. The CDR3 protein is CASSQIQGTGQFF. Written as DNA, the CDR3 is TGTGCCAGCAGCCAAATCCAGGGGACTGGGCAGTTCTTC.

Many counts were recorded for this clonotype. This sequence joins TRBV12-3 or TRBV12-4 and TRBJ2-7; 9 bases are a match to TRBD2. The J segment lost 4 bases and the V segment lost 6 bases, leaving 10 bases of the junction unmatched. This CDR3 is 15 amino acids long. CDR3 protein: CASSAAGGRSYEQYF. CDR3 bases: TGTGCCAGCAGCGCCGCGGGAGGGCGGTCGTACGAGCAGTACTTC.

About this clonotype: It may be a read error: a sequence one base away is much more abundant. This chain links TRBV5-5 with TRBJ2-6; the D gene is possibly TRBD1 (5 bases). The germline V gene encodes CDR1 SGHKS and CDR2 YYEKEE (reference sequence). There are 14 residues in the CDR3. The CDR3 here is CASSLVAGANVLAF. CDR3 in DNA: TGTGCCAGCAGCTTGGTAGCTGGGGCCAACGTCCTGGCTTTC.

About this clonotype: A read error may explain this, as a much larger clone is one base away. This chain links TRBV5-6 with TRBJ1-1; D possibly corresponds to TRBD1 (5 bases). CDR3 length: 15 residues. Germline assignment: CDR1 SGHDT and CDR2 YYEEEE. The CDR3 loop is CDSSRRRGSNTEAFF. CDR3 coding DNA: TGTGACAGCAGCCGGAGGAGGGGCTCGAACACTGAAGCTTTCTTT.

V usage is TRBV12-3 or TRBV12-4 and J usage is TRBJ2-3; 10 bases are shared with TRBD2. Trimming at V came to 5 bases and at J to 9 bases, leaving 8 bases not matched to a gene. The CDR3 is 14 amino acids. DNA of the CDR3: TGTGCCAGCAGTAATCAGCGGGAGGGAAAAACGCAGTATTTT. Translation gives CASSNQREGKTQYF.

The rearrangement joins TRBV29-1 to TRBJ1-1, with D unresolved. V was pared by 5 bases and J by 2 bases, with 18 bases between. CDR3 length: 15 amino acids. Germline V gene lookup returns CDR1 SQVTM and CDR2 ANQGSEA. CDR3 in amino acids: CSVPILIGVNTEAFF. The DNA of the CDR3 is TGCAGCGTTCCCATCCTGATAGGCGTAAACACTGAAGCTTTCTTT.

This clonotype was observed at least ten times. The gene calls are TRBV5-4 and TRBJ2-1, with 12 bases lining up with TRBD2. CDR1 and CDR2 (germline): SGHNT, YYREEE (reference sequence). V shed 3 bases, J shed 4 bases, and the junction held 8 bases outside the gene matches. The CDR3 loop spans 17 amino acids. CDR3 amino acids: CASSWKRTSGTYNEQFF. The CDR3, as DNA: TGTGCCAGCAGCTGGAAACGGACTAGCGGGACATACAATGAGCAGTTCTTC.

A word on this clonotype: Since no conserved phenylalanine or tryptophan closes the CDR3, a read error is the likely cause. No DNA is shown, since the ends of the CDR3 on it are uncertain; the CDR3 is the one TCRdb lists. The chain has TRBV11-2 and TRBJ1-4; TRBD1 is the table's D call, not checked against the DNA. The CDR3 spans 16 residues, counting both ends. The V gene's germline CDR1 is SGHAT and CDR2 FQNNGV. The CDR3 reads CASSRHDRDRNEKLFL.

For this clonotype: An end of the junction does not agree with germline; a read error may underlie this. This rearrangement joins TRBV5-1 to TRBJ1-1; unclear D gene. Germline CDR1 and CDR2: SGHRS and YFSETQ. The length of the CDR3 is 14 residues. The CDR3 loop is CVSSLDNRNTEAFF. The CDR3 DNA reads TGCGTCAGCAGCCTTGACAACCGGAACACTGAAGCTTTCTTT.

This clonotype was counted at least ten times. The chain recombines TRBV12-3 or TRBV12-4 with TRBJ2-1; TRBD2 matches 9 bases. The length of the CDR3 is 15 residues. The ends lost 3 bases at V and 8 bases at J; junction bases unmatched: 8. CDR3 coding DNA: TGTGCCAGCAGTTTTGGGCTAGCGGGGTCCCATGAGCAGTTCTTC. This translates into CASSFGLAGSHEQFF.

With regard to this clonotype: A clone one base away is much larger, so this may be a read error. The chain has TRBV5-5 and TRBJ2-5, with TRBD2 matching 7 bases. CDR1 is SGHKS and CDR2 is YYEKEE in the germline V gene (reference sequence). This CDR3 has 15 residues. This chain's CDR3 is CASSLGADSREIQYF. CDR3 sequence (DNA): TGTGCCAGCAGCTTGGGAGCGGACTCGCGGGAGATCCAGTACTTC.

This clonotype has a handful of counts. The chain carries TRBV5-6 and TRBJ2-3; the D gene is possibly TRBD2 (5 bases). Between the trimmed V and J ends, which lost 3 bases and 2 bases, there was a span of 16 bases. The CDR3 consists of 16 residues. The germline CDR1 and CDR2 sequences are SGHDT and YYEEEE. The CDR3 region has the DNA TGTGCCAGCAGCTCCATGAATGGGAGAACCACAGATACGCAGTATTTT. Translating gives CASSSMNGRTTDTQYF.

As concerns this clonotype: One base away lies a much larger clone, so this may be a sequencing read error. V and J are TRBV4-2 and TRBJ2-3; D perhaps matches TRBD2 (6 bases). CDR1 and CDR2 from the germline V gene are LGHNA and YNFKEQ. This CDR3 is 13 amino acids long. The CDR3 DNA reads as TGTGTCAGCAGCCAAGGTCGGGGGGATACGCAGTATTTT. Amino acid sequence: CVSSQGRGDTQYF.

A remark on this clonotype: One junction end does not reproduce the germline sequence, and a read error may be involved. J is TRBJ2-1 and V is TRBV11-3; D gene unclear. In germline, CDR1 is SGHNT, CDR2 YENEEA. CDR3 length equals 12 residues. CDR3 region: CTSSLVGNEQFF. The CDR3 DNA is TGTACCAGCAGCTTAGTAGGGAATGAGCAGTTCTTC.